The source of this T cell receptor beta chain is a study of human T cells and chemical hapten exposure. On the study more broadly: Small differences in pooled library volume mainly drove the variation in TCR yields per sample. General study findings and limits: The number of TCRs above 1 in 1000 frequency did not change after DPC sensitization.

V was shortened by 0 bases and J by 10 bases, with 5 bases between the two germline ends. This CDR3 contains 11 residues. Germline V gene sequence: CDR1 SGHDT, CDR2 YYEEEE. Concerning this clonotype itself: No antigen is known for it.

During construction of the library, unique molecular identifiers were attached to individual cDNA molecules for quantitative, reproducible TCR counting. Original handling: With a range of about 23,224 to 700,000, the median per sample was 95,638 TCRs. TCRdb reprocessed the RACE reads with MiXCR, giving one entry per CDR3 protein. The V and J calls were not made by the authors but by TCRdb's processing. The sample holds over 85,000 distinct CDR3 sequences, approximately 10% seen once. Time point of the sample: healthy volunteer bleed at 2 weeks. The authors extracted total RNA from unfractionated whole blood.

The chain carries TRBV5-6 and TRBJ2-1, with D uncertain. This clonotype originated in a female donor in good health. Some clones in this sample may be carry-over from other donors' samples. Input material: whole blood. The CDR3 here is CASSLAQEQFF. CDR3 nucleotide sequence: TGTGCCAGCAGCTTGGCACAGGAGCAGTTCTTC.